The rows below give T cell receptor beta chains drawn from one sample of a study of blood T cell repertoires in COVID-19. Sequencing used immunoSEQ multiplex PCR; TCRdb keeps in-frame clones, though not all of them. The data hold approximately 170,000 clones, with approximately 85% observed a single time. Sequencing was done on a sample of peripheral blood. These receptors were obtained from an older man with COVID-19, enrolled during active disease. Each CDR3 is given with its conserved first and last residue. The D gene is left open where the match is weak. Not every row has a clone size; where given, it reads once, few, many or a size class.

CDR3aa	CDR3nt	j_gene	v_gene	abundance	d_gene
CASSQPDRSSYNEQFF	TGCGCCAGCAGCCAGCCGGACAGGAGCTCCTACAATGAGCAGTTCTTC	TRBJ2-1	TRBV4-1	.	TRBD1
CASSDGSNQPQHF	TGTGCCAGCAGTGACGGGAGCAATCAGCCCCAGCATTTT	TRBJ1-5	TRBV2	.	.
CASSYSTRDLTYTQYF	TGTGCCAGCAGTTACTCGACGCGGGACCTTACCTATACGCAGTATTTT	TRBJ2-3	TRBV6-6	.	.
CASSLPQGAQGGYTF	TGTGCCAGCAGTTTACCACAGGGGGCGCAGGGTGGCTACACCTTC	TRBJ1-2	TRBV28	.	TRBD1
CATSETSGVNADTQYF	TGTGCCACCAGTGAAACTAGCGGGGTGAACGCAGATACGCAGTATTTT	TRBJ2-3	TRBV24-1	.	TRBD2
CASSEQGLGNQPQHF	TGTGCCAGCAGTGAACAGGGTTTGGGCAATCAGCCCCAGCATTTT	TRBJ1-5	TRBV6-1	few	.
CASSKSGTYEQYF	TGTGCCAGCAGCAAATCCGGGACCTACGAGCAGTACTTC	TRBJ2-7	TRBV21-1	.	.
CASSPFTGVNNQPQHF	TGTGCCAGCTCACCTTTCACAGGGGTAAACAATCAGCCCCAGCATTTT	TRBJ1-5	TRBV18	few	TRBD1
CASSKQGNYGYTF	TGTGCCAGCAGCAAACAGGGTAACTATGGCTACACCTTC	TRBJ1-2	TRBV6-2/TRBV6-3	.	.
CASSDVQGITEAFF	TGTGCCAGCAGCGATGTACAGGGGATCACTGAAGCTTTCTTT	TRBJ1-1	TRBV11-1	.	TRBD1
CASSTQGADQPQHF	TGTGCCAGCAGCACCCAGGGGGCCGATCAGCCCCAGCATTTT	TRBJ1-5	TRBV5-4	.	TRBD1
CASSLEPLGDTQYF	TGTGCCAGCAGTTTAGAACCCCTCGGGGATACGCAGTATTTT	TRBJ2-3	TRBV27	.	.
CASSVVGGEGDEQYF	TGTGCCAGCAGCGTAGTGGGCGGGGAGGGAGACGAGCAGTACTTC	TRBJ2-7	TRBV9	once	TRBD2
CASDRSGADTQYF	TGTGCCAGTGACAGGTCAGGGGCAGATACGCAGTATTTT	TRBJ2-3	TRBV2	.	.
CASSLLLGETQYF	TGTGCCAGCAGCTTGCTTCTGGGCGAGACCCAGTACTTC	TRBJ2-5	TRBV7-7	.	.
CARSRTGGESPLHF	TGTGCCAGAAGCAGAACAGGGGGAGAATCACCCCTCCACTTT	TRBJ1-6	TRBV7-5	.	.
CASSQFVGRGTGELFF	TGCGCCAGCAGCCAATTCGTGGGCCGGGGCACCGGGGAGCTGTTTTTT	TRBJ2-2	TRBV4-3	.	.
CASSTTGAGSPLHF	TGTGCCAGCAGCACCACAGGGGCCGGTTCACCCCTCCACTTT	TRBJ1-6	TRBV7-3	.	TRBD1
CSVERARELFF	TGCAGTGTTGAGAGGGCCCGGGAGCTGTTTTTT	TRBJ2-2	TRBV20-1	.	.
CATAGIANYGYTF	TGTGCCACCGCGGGGATAGCGAACTATGGCTACACCTTC	TRBJ1-2	TRBV19	once	.
CASSLGSSYNEQFF	TGTGCCAGCAGCTTAGGGAGCAGCTACAATGAGCAGTTCTTC	TRBJ2-1	TRBV7-8	.	.
CASSVRDFSYEQYF	TGTGCCAGCAGCGTCCGGGACTTCTCCTACGAGCAGTACTTC	TRBJ2-7	TRBV11-3	.	.
CASSDPWGGWSYGYTF	TGTGCCAGCAGTGACCCCTGGGGGGGATGGAGCTATGGCTACACCTTC	TRBJ1-2	TRBV6-1	.	.
CASSQPGLRETQYF	TGTGCCAGCAGTCAACCAGGGTTGAGGGAGACCCAGTACTTC	TRBJ2-5	TRBV28	.	.
CASSLVPGTSGGGDTQYF	TGTGCCAGCAGCTTAGTTCCCGGGACTAGCGGGGGGGGAGATACGCAGTATTTT	TRBJ2-3	TRBV11-2	few	TRBD2
CASSLTPNGGAFETQYF	TGCGCCAGCAGCTTAACCCCTAACGGGGGGGCCTTCGAGACCCAGTACTTC	TRBJ2-5	TRBV5-1	.	TRBD2
CASSNQLAGYGYTF	TGTGCCAGCAGCAATCAATTAGCCGGCTATGGCTACACCTTC	TRBJ1-2	TRBV5-5	few	.
CASSPLAGGPRDTQYF	TGTGCCAGCAGCCCACTAGCGGGGGGGCCACGAGATACGCAGTATTTT	TRBJ2-3	TRBV3-1/TRBV3-2	.	TRBD2
CASRGLAGGQKGETQYF	TGTGCCAGCAGGGGACTAGCGGGGGGGCAGAAGGGAGAGACCCAGTACTTC	TRBJ2-5	TRBV25-1	.	TRBD2
CASSQDLGQEEDTEAFF	TGTGCCAGCAGCCAAGATCTAGGACAGGAAGAGGACACTGAAGCTTTCTTT	TRBJ1-1	TRBV4-2	.	TRBD1
CASSPGRADYGYTF	TGTGCCAGCTCACCAGGCAGGGCGGACTATGGCTACACCTTC	TRBJ1-2	TRBV18	.	.
CASSQDQAGEKLFF	TGCGCCAGCAGCCAAGATCAAGCGGGAGAAAAACTGTTTTTT	TRBJ1-4	TRBV4-3	.	.
CASSLGRDTEAFF	TGTGCCAGCAGTCTGGGGAGGGACACTGAAGCTTTCTTT	TRBJ1-1	TRBV12-3/TRBV12-4	.	.
CATQPLDRTSTDTQYF	TGTGCCACACAACCCCTGGACAGAACTAGCACAGATACGCAGTATTTT	TRBJ2-3	TRBV15	once	.
CASSETGGQPQHF	TGTGCCAGCAGTGAGACAGGGGGTCAGCCCCAGCATTTT	TRBJ1-5	TRBV6-4	.	TRBD1
CASSPYGEPDTQYF	TGTGCCAGCAGCCCATACGGGGAGCCAGATACGCAGTATTTT	TRBJ2-3	TRBV7-9	.	.
CSVGGGQLGEKLFF	TGCAGCGTTGGAGGAGGGCAATTAGGGGAAAAACTGTTTTTT	TRBJ1-4	TRBV29-1	.	.
CASSSSNYGYTF	TGTGCCAGCAGCTCCTCGAACTATGGCTACACCTTC	TRBJ1-2	TRBV11-3	.	.
CASSYRDRGPQTQYF	TGTGCCAGCAGTTATAGGGACAGGGGCCCTCAGACCCAGTACTTC	TRBJ2-5	TRBV6-2/TRBV6-3	.	TRBD1
CASSSTVPGQGWNTEAFF	TGTGCCAGCAGTTCCACCGTCCCGGGACAGGGCTGGAACACTGAAGCTTTCTTT	TRBJ1-1	TRBV6-2/TRBV6-3	.	TRBD1
CAINRDRGNTEAFF	TGTGCCATCAACCGGGACAGGGGGAACACTGAAGCTTTCTTT	TRBJ1-1	TRBV10-3	.	TRBD1
CASSQRQGLFSGANVLTF	TGCGCCAGCAGCCAAAGACAGGGTCTGTTCTCTGGGGCCAACGTCCTGACTTTC	TRBJ2-6	TRBV5-1	.	TRBD1
CASSQDRQGRGAFF	TGCGCCAGCAGCCAAGATCGACAGGGGAGGGGAGCTTTCTTT	TRBJ1-1	TRBV4-3	.	TRBD1
CASSAIKQEPEAFF	TGTGCCAGCAGCGCCATTAAACAGGAACCTGAAGCTTTCTTT	TRBJ1-1	TRBV9	.	.
CASSDRVNTEAFF	TGTGCCAGCAGTGACAGGGTGAACACTGAAGCTTTCTTT	TRBJ1-1	TRBV28	.	TRBD1
CASSGRSRDSPLHF	TGTGCCAGCAGCGGCCGATCCAGGGATTCACCCCTCCACTTT	TRBJ1-6	TRBV9	.	.
CASSQRGASGNTIYF	TGTGCCAGCAGCCAACGGGGGGCCTCTGGAAACACCATATATTTT	TRBJ1-3	TRBV4-2	.	.
CASSPPRVNYGYTF	TGTGCCAGCAGTCCACCTCGCGTTAACTATGGCTACACCTTC	TRBJ1-2	TRBV6-5	.	.
CASSLYRTGGSNQPQHF	TGTGCCAGCAGCTTGTATAGGACAGGGGGGTCCAATCAGCCCCAGCATTTT	TRBJ1-5	TRBV5-6	.	TRBD1
CASSFGQGAIGEQFF	TGCGCCAGCAGCTTCGGACAGGGGGCAATAGGTGAGCAGTTCTTC	TRBJ2-1	TRBV5-1	.	TRBD1
CASSEGAGLGTGELFF	TGTGCCAGCAGTGAAGGAGCAGGCTTGGGCACCGGGGAGCTGTTTTTT	TRBJ2-2	TRBV2	.	.
CASSYSFTGGTDTQYF	TGTGCCAGCAGTTACTCCTTTACAGGGGGCACAGATACGCAGTATTTT	TRBJ2-3	TRBV6-5	few	TRBD1